The TCR beta chain under discussion was sequenced for a study of Ad26.COV2.S vaccination and SARS-CoV-2 variants (dated by TCRdb to 2020 to 2022). Turning to the overall study: Vaccine-arm donors came from COV1001, a multicentre, randomized, double-blind, placebo-controlled phase I-IIa trial of Ad26.COV2.S in healthy adults. Ad26.COV2.S was administered intramuscularly at a dose of 5x10^10 or 1x10^11 viral particles, either as one shot or as two shots given 56 days apart. TCRbeta repertoire sequencing served as the tool for gauging how specific and how broad the SARS-CoV-2-reactive T cell receptors were following Ad26.COV2.S vaccination. The TCR-sequenced set comprised roughly 30 samples: around 20 Ad26.COV2.S vaccine recipients, 5 placebo recipients and 8 SARS-CoV-2 convalescent individuals. Trial participants were randomized into five groups of five, in which low-dose or high-dose Ad26.COV2.S was given once or twice, or placebo was given on both occasions. Investigators did not know the trial group allocation while performing experiments and assessing outcomes. Overall study outcomes, separate from this receptor: After vaccination, spike-specific CD8+ and CD4+ T cell responses were reported to show substantial breadth. Higher spike-specific TCR breadth was observed in Ad26.COV2.S recipients than in placebo recipients (P = 0.0014). The authors noted that the TCR breadth and depth analyses may have underestimated total T cell responses. Comparable non-spike TCR breadth was observed between vaccine and placebo recipients, consistent with only spike being contained in the vaccine. The study lacked the statistical power to compare responses across vaccine doses or regimens.

The CDR3 has 14 amino acids, counting the end cysteine and phenylalanine. Only the CDR3 region is kept as DNA, spanning 42 bases read in frame from base 1. According to the germline V gene (reference sequence), CDR1 reads SGHNT and CDR2 reads YYREEE. Cut back by 2 bases and 4 bases, the V and J ends lie 12 bases apart. TCRbeta CDR3 regions were sequenced with the immunoSEQ Assay. After extraction, genomic DNA underwent amplification by bias-controlled multiplex PCR, followed by high-throughput sequencing. The published analysis was carried out like this. To quantify the absolute abundance of every unique TCRbeta CDR3 region, sequences were collapsed and filtered. Usable DNA was measured by amplifying reference genes present in all nucleated cells, and TCRbeta template counts were normalized to that usable DNA to estimate T cell fraction. Repertoire TCRs were annotated as SARS-CoV-2-specific by exact matching of V gene, CDR3 amino acid sequence and J gene to a known reactive TCR set. MIRA supplied the reference SARS-CoV-2 TCR set, which was filtered for enrichment in COVID-19-positive ImmuneCODE repertoires so that public or cross-reactive TCRs were removed. Drawing on the MIRA antigens, annotated TCRs were analysed further at the level of specific ORF or position within ORF. Breadth was defined as annotated unique rearrangements over total unique productive rearrangements; depth was the summed frequency of those rearrangements. TCR breadth was compared between groups using two-sided Wilcoxon rank-sum tests. The immuneACCESS repertoire file appears here via TCRdb, limited to in-frame rearrangements. These files lack a portion of the clones; in checked studies, under half of the deficit traces to unresolved V genes, and the cause of the others is not known. V, J and clone size are those of that table, while D and trimming were read from the DNA. This sample is represented by a few hundred thousand clones; about 88% of them were singletons. The ten largest clones add up to 1.5% to 2% of the sample.

Taken with the paper, the label for treatment or condition translates to: 19 received Ad26.COV2.S at low or high dose, single or two shots; about 5 received placebo; per-sample allocation not given. For vaccine and placebo recipients, repertoires were sequenced using samples collected on day 63 after the first injection. Cohort 1b enrolled 20 to 30 adults aged 18-55 years at a single site in Boston, USA, between 29 July and 7 August 2020. Ad26.COV2.S was a replication-incompetent adenovirus type 26 vector that expressed a prefusion-stabilized SARS-CoV-2 spike protein derived from the original Wuhan strain. Worth noting for this clone: What this receptor recognizes is not known. No base quality information exists; no much larger clone differs at one position.

The sequence was collected from a person between 18 and 60 years old who received the Ad26.COV2.S COVID-19 vaccine or a placebo. The rearranged segments are TRBV5-4 and TRBJ1-1, with the D gene uncertain. Here the sequenced sample was peripheral blood, taken in a trial of Ad26.COV2.S vaccine versus placebo. The DNA sequence follows: TGTGCCAGCAGCTTCATACAGAGGAGCACTGAAGCTTTCTTT. This codes for CASSFIQRSTEAFF.